A single sample gave rise to the 2 T cell receptor beta chains below, sequenced in a study of blood T cell repertoires in COVID-19. The table came from immunoSEQ multiplex PCR; TCRdb's copy has only in-frame clones and leaves some out. The sample has just over 150,000 clones, around 85% seen once. Sequencing used peripheral blood. Receptor source: a woman in her seventies with acute or convalescent COVID-19.

This chain connects TRBV20-1 to TRBJ1-1; D not certain. V lost 2 bases, J lost 1 base, and 2 bases lay in between. From germline, CDR1 is DFQATT and CDR2 SNEGSKA (reference sequence). The CDR3 consists of 11 residues. The CDR3 region is CSARQNTEAFF. CDR3 nucleotide sequence: TGCAGTGCTAGACAGAACACTGAAGCTTTCTTT.

CDR3 coding DNA: TGTGCCAGCAGTTACGACAGGAACTATGGCTACACCTTC. Residues: CASSYDRNYGYTF. The chain is built from TRBV6-5 and TRBJ1-2; the D gene is possibly TRBD1 (6 bases). This CDR3 is 13 amino acids long. CDR1 and CDR2 (germline): MNHEY, SVGAGI. The V and J ends lost 2 bases and 2 bases respectively, with 6 bases between them.